The 10 T cell receptor beta chains below come from one sample, sequenced in a study of T cells in Graves' hyperthyroidism and ophthalmopathy. RNA transcripts were the template for amplifying TCR beta CDR3 regions. HTBI primers drove first-round RT-PCR of the TCR CDR3. TCRdb itself ran the multiplex PCR reads through MiXCR, one entry per CDR3 protein. The sample consists of about 640,000 distinct CDR3 sequences, around 15% of them appearing once. The material sequenced was blood. The receptor set was obtained from a woman aged 45-60 years with Graves' ophthalmopathy.

This clonotype was found a few times. The chain is built from TRBV7-9 and TRBJ2-7; 7 bases match TRBD1. This CDR3 comprises 16 residues. Germline CDR1 SEHNR, CDR2 FQNEAQ (reference sequence). J was trimmed by 4 bases and V by 4 bases; bases with no gene match: 13. The CDR3 DNA is TGTGCCAGCAGCTCACCAGGGGGTGTGGCGAGATACGAGCAGTACTTC. Its protein product is CASSSPGGVARYEQYF.

This clonotype has a count of ten or more. The V gene is TRBV28, the J gene TRBJ2-7; TRBD2 is a possible D gene (7 bases). From germline, CDR1 is MDHEN and CDR2 SYDVKM. The germline V and J ends were trimmed by 7 bases and 0 bases, with 19 bases remaining between them. This CDR3 has 16 residues. Here the CDR3 DNA reads TGTGCCAGCAATCCATGGGGGGGGGGCGACTCCTACGAGCAGTACTTC. Translation gives CASNPWGGGDSYEQYF.

At least ten counts were recorded for this clonotype. The rearrangement links TRBV4-2 to TRBJ1-1; D call uncertain. The CDR3 contains 15 residues. The germline CDR1 and CDR2 sequences are LGHNA and YNFKEQ. V lost 1 base and J lost 3, with 12 bases in between. DNA for the CDR3: TGTGCCAGCAGCCAAGTTAGCCCAGCGTACACTGAAGCTTTCTTT. Its protein product is CASSQVSPAYTEAFF.

In this sample, this clonotype turned up a few times. The chain uses TRBV7-9 and TRBJ1-1; 8 nucleotides match TRBD1. V dropped 5 bases and J dropped 7; count of bases not matched to a gene: 6. The germline V gene encodes CDR1 SEHNR and CDR2 FQNEAQ (reference sequence). The length of the CDR3 is 13 residues. The CDR3 reads CASSDRGPDEAFF. CDR3 nucleotide sequence: TGTGCCAGCAGCGACAGGGGACCCGATGAAGCTTTCTTT.

This clonotype was detected ten times or more. This chain links TRBV20-1 with TRBJ1-1, with no clear D. Trimming cost V 2 bases and J 1 base, with 11 bases left between them. Germline V CDR1 and CDR2: DFQATT, SNEGSKA (reference sequence). The CDR3 loop spans 14 amino acids. The DNA of the CDR3 is TGCAGTGCTAGATGGTGGACCCCGAACACTGAAGCTTTCTTT. The encoded protein is CSARWWTPNTEAFF.

This clonotype was counted at least ten times. The rearrangement joins TRBV20-1 to TRBJ2-5; 9 nucleotides agree with TRBD1. Germline loops: CDR1 DFQATT, CDR2 SNEGSKA (reference sequence). Trimming removed 5 bases from V and 2 bases from J; junction bases left unmatched: 6. The CDR3 spans 14 residues. This chain's CDR3 is CSAPQGAYQETQYF. The CDR3 DNA reads TGCAGTGCTCCACAGGGGGCGTATCAAGAGACCCAGTACTTC.

In its sample, this clonotype was seen a few times. The chain joins TRBV27 to TRBJ2-2; D remains ambiguous. The CDR3 sequence is 11 residues long. Trimming took 6 bases from V and 5 from J, leaving 4 bases between them. Germline CDR1 reads MNHEY; CDR2 reads SMNVEV (reference sequence). Written as DNA, the CDR3 is TGTGCCAGCAGCAAAACCGGGGAGCTGTTTTTT. It yields the protein CASSKTGELFF.

This clonotype has a count of ten or more. The V gene is TRBV20-1, the J gene TRBJ2-1, with TRBD2 matching 10 bases. The CDR3 length is 18 residues. Per germline, CDR1 DFQATT and CDR2 SNEGSKA (reference sequence). V dropped 3 bases and J dropped 1; count of bases not matched to a gene: 12. The CDR3 sequence is CSASGLAGVERSYNEQFF. CDR3 coding DNA: TGCAGTGCTAGTGGGCTAGCGGGAGTCGAAAGATCCTACAATGAGCAGTTCTTC.

This clonotype was recorded many times. This chain joins TRBV19 and TRBJ1-6; no reliable D call. CDR3 length: 15 residues. Germline CDR1 reads LNHDA; CDR2 reads SQIVND (reference sequence). The V gene lost 7 bases and the J gene lost 9 bases, with 19 bases spanning the gap. The CDR3 spells CASMGRRGYASPLHF. CDR3 DNA: TGTGCCAGTATGGGGAGACGCGGGTACGCTTCACCCCTCCACTTT.

This clonotype showed up many times. The chain links TRBV12-3 or TRBV12-4 to TRBJ1-1, with D tentatively TRBD1 (6 bases). This CDR3 is 13 amino acids long. Trimming cost V 3 bases and J 4 bases, with 9 bases left between them. CDR3 region: CASSFGQITEAFF. CDR3 sequence (DNA): TGTGCCAGCAGTTTTGGACAGATCACTGAAGCTTTCTTT.